The 21 T cell receptor beta chains given below trace back to one sample, sequenced in a study of T cells in Graves' hyperthyroidism and ophthalmopathy. The source material, RNA transcripts, was used to amplify TCR beta CDR3 regions. The HTBI set primed first-round TCR CDR3 RT-PCR. MiXCR was run by TCRdb on the multiplex PCR reads, yielding one entry per CDR3 protein. The sample yields 400,000 to 600,000 distinct CDR3 sequences, around 15% seen once. Sequenced: blood. These TCRs come from a woman aged 30 to 39 with Graves' ophthalmopathy.

The chain recombines TRBV29-1 with TRBJ2-2; 13 positions match TRBD2. Looked up from germline, CDR1 is SQVTM and CDR2 is ANQGSEA. V gave up 7 bases and J gave up 0 bases; unmatched junction bases: 5. The CDR3 extends over 16 amino acids. CDR3 amino acids: CSGTSGRGTNTGELFF. The CDR3 DNA follows: TGCAGCGGTACTAGCGGGAGGGGAACGAACACCGGGGAGCTGTTTTTT.

This clonotype was seen many times. This rearrangement joins TRBV7-6 to TRBJ2-5; D uncertain. With 7 bases removed from V and 4 bases from J, the gap between germline ends came to 10 bases. CDR1 is SGHVS and CDR2 is FNYEAQ in the germline V gene. This CDR3 is 12 amino acids long. The CDR3 DNA is TGTGCCAGCAACCTAGTTGGAGAGACCCAGTACTTC. Its protein is CASNLVGETQYF.

As for this clonotype: Germline is not matched at one junction end, which may reflect a read error. The V and J genes are TRBV4-1 and TRBJ1-3; D ambiguous. Germline V gene sequence: CDR1 MGHRA, CDR2 YSYEKL. The CDR3 covers 13 residues. CDR3 sequence reads: CASSQASGNTIYF. Here the CDR3 DNA reads TGCGCCAGCAGCCAAGCCTCTGGGAACACCATATATTTT.

V is TRBV11-3 and J is TRBJ2-1; D is undetermined. CDR3 size: 15 residues. CDR1 is SGHNT, CDR2 YENEEA, per germline. V shed 5 bases and J shed 0 bases, with 11 bases lying between them. CDR3 loop: CASSRSQSSYNEQFF. DNA of the CDR3: TGTGCCAGCAGCCGTTCTCAAAGCTCCTACAATGAGCAGTTCTTC.

The chain uses TRBV4-2 and TRBJ2-1; no clear D. The CDR3 is 14 amino acids. Trimming pared 1 base from V and 9 bases from J, leaving 13 bases between. Per germline, CDR1 LGHNA and CDR2 YNFKEQ. CDR3 protein: CASSQVGSFVEQFF. CDR3 in DNA: TGTGCCAGCAGCCAAGTAGGCAGCTTTGTTGAGCAGTTCTTC.

About this clonotype: One end of the junction varies from germline; a read error may be responsible. V is TRBV28 and J is TRBJ2-1; D not resolved. The CDR3 extends over 12 amino acids. Germline-derived CDR1 and CDR2 are MDHEN and SYDVKM. CDR3 sequence reads: CAGSASPKVPFF. DNA of the CDR3: TGTGCCGGCAGTGCCTCCCCGAAGGTACCGTTCTTC. Complete variable domain (other parts from reference TRBV28 and TRBJ2-1): DVKVTQSSRYLVKRTGEKVFLECVQDMDHENMFWYRQDPGLGLRLIYFSYDVKMKEKGDIPEGYSVSREKKERFSLILESASTNQTSMYLCAGSASPKVPFFGPGTRLTVL.

This clonotype has ten or more counts. The CDR3 nucleotides read TGCAGTGCCGAGTCGGGGGTCGGGAGAGATACGCAGTATTTT. Translation gives CSAESGVGRDTQYF. The chain employs TRBV20-1 and TRBJ2-3, with D maybe TRBD2 (6 bases). Trimming left V 6 bases short and J 5 bases short, with 18 bases between. The germline V gene encodes CDR1 DFQATT and CDR2 SNEGSKA (reference sequence). The CDR3 sequence is 14 residues long.

The rearrangement uses TRBV6-9 and TRBJ2-7; 9 bases agree with TRBD1. The germline CDR1 and CDR2 sequences are MNHGY and SVAAGI. The CDR3 covers 15 residues. Trimming took 3 bases from V and 4 from J; bases not matched to a gene: 7. CDR3 amino acids: CASSYAGTGRYEQYF. The CDR3 nucleotides read TGTGCCAGCAGTTACGCCGGGACAGGGAGATACGAGCAGTACTTC.

This clonotype was detected ten times or more. The chain carries TRBV28 and TRBJ2-7; D is possibly TRBD1 (6 bases). V was shortened by 9 bases and J by 7 bases, with 13 bases between the two germline ends. The length of the CDR3 is 11 residues. The germline gives CDR1 MDHEN, CDR2 SYDVKM. The CDR3 spells CASFQRGEQYF. The CDR3, as DNA: TGTGCCAGTTTCCAAAGGGGGGAGCAGTACTTC.

This clonotype was observed many times. The V and J genes are TRBV3-1 and TRBJ2-1, with a weak D call TRBD1 (5 bases). The CDR3 totals 15 residues. Trimming stripped 1 base from V and 8 bases from J, with 15 bases between. Per germline, CDR1 LGHDT and CDR2 YNNKEL (reference sequence). CDR3 nucleotide sequence: TGTGCCAGCAGCCAAGGTCCCCAGGGTTCCGATGAGCAGTTCTTC. Translated, it gives CASSQGPQGSDEQFF.

The chain joins TRBV5-1 to TRBJ1-1, with D unresolved. Trimming cost V 1 base and J 1 base, with 2 bases left between them. CDR3 length equals 12 residues. CDR1 SGHRS and CDR2 YFSETQ come from the germline V gene. As DNA, the CDR3 is TGCGCCAGCAGCTTGACGAACACTGAAGCTTTCTTT. This codes for CASSLTNTEAFF.

The chain uses TRBV20-1 and TRBJ1-4, with 8 bases lining up with TRBD1. Trimming removed 0 bases from V and 4 bases from J; junction bases left unmatched: 7. The CDR3 contains 16 residues. Germline CDR1 and CDR2: DFQATT and SNEGSKA (reference sequence). In DNA form, the CDR3 reads TGCAGTGCTAGAGATCCAGGGGGCGGGGGTAATGAAAAACTGTTTTTT. This codes for CSARDPGGGGNEKLFF.

This clonotype was seen at least ten times. This chain links TRBV5-5 with TRBJ2-7, with 7 bases aligning to TRBD1. The junction had 5 bases not matched to a gene; V was cut back by 5 bases and J by 6 bases. This CDR3 contains 12 residues. Germline assignment: CDR1 SGHKS and CDR2 YYEKEE (reference sequence). The CDR3 DNA follows: TGTGCCAGCAGACCGACAGGGACCGAGCAGTACTTC. Translated: CASRPTGTEQYF.

This clonotype was seen a few times. The CDR3 is CAWTADSGANVLTF. DNA of the CDR3: TGTGCCTGGACTGCAGATTCTGGGGCCAACGTCCTGACTTTC. The gene calls are TRBV30 and TRBJ2-6; D uncertain. Per germline, CDR1 GTSNPN and CDR2 SVGIG (reference sequence). V was trimmed by 4 bases and J by 1 base, leaving 8 bases between them. The CDR3 has 14 amino acids.

This chain joins TRBV28 and TRBJ2-7; D perhaps matches TRBD1 (5 bases). The CDR3 consists of 12 residues. V lost 1 base and J 8 bases, leaving 9 bases between the germline ends. Germline CDR1 and CDR2: MDHEN and SYDVKM. Here the CDR3 reads CASSLSRQKQYF. The CDR3 DNA follows: TGTGCCAGCAGTTTATCCAGACAGAAGCAGTACTTC.

This clonotype appeared many times. The chain links TRBV20-1 to TRBJ1-1, with D unresolved. The V gene lost 3 bases and the J gene lost 0 bases, with 14 bases spanning the gap. Germline V gene sequence: CDR1 DFQATT, CDR2 SNEGSKA (reference sequence). CDR3 size: 15 residues. CDR3 coding DNA: TGCAGTGCTAGTATGGGTTCCGGCATGAACACTGAAGCTTTCTTT. It translates to CSASMGSGMNTEAFF.

At least ten counts were recorded for this clonotype. The chain employs TRBV12-3 or TRBV12-4 and TRBJ2-3; TRBD1 is a possible D gene (6 bases). The ends were cut back, 1 base at V and 6 bases at J, with 14 bases in the middle. The CDR3 contains 15 residues. CDR3 protein: CASSLVDSYADTQYF. The CDR3 DNA is TGTGCCAGCAGTTTAGTGGACAGCTATGCGGATACGCAGTATTTT.

This clonotype was seen many times. This chain links TRBV9 with TRBJ2-5, with TRBD1 matching 7 bases. With V trimmed by 2 bases and J by 1 base, 2 bases remained unmatched. From germline, CDR1 is SGDLS and CDR2 YYNGEE. The CDR3 is 14 amino acids. The CDR3 DNA is TGTGCCAGCAGCGTCAGACAGGGCCAAGAGACCCAGTACTTC. It specifies CASSVRQGQETQYF.

This clonotype has at least ten counts. The chain has TRBV20-1 and TRBJ2-1; 9 bases are shared with TRBD1. This CDR3 is built from 14 residues. Looked up from germline, CDR1 is DFQATT and CDR2 is SNEGSKA (reference sequence). V trimming: 6 bases; J trimming: 6 bases; junction bases outside the gene matches: 9. This CDR3 reads CSANRGRLGNEQFF. CDR3 DNA: TGCAGTGCAAACAGGGGGCGGTTGGGCAATGAGCAGTTCTTC.

The sample holds a few counts of this clonotype. The rearrangement joins TRBV4-3 to TRBJ1-1; D gene uncertain. V gave up 3 bases and J gave up 1 base, with 12 bases separating them. Germline CDR1 is LGHNA and CDR2 is YSLEER. The length of the CDR3 is 15 residues. The CDR3 nucleotides are TGCGCCAGCAGCCAGTCAACCACCCCGAACACTGAAGCTTTCTTT. Amino acid sequence: CASSQSTTPNTEAFF.

The gene calls are TRBV5-4 and TRBJ2-1, with 9 bases matching TRBD1. This CDR3 comprises 13 residues. V was clipped by 4 bases and J by 8 bases; unmatched bases: 4. The V gene's germline CDR1 is SGHNT and CDR2 YYREEE (reference sequence). CDR3 nucleotides: TGTGCCAGCAGCCGGACAGGGGATGATGAGCAGTTCTTC. Translating it yields CASSRTGDDEQFF.